These T cell receptor beta chains were read from a single sample in a study of OX40 agonist ivuxolimab in advanced cancers. Sequenced by immunoSEQ multiplex PCR; TCRdb stores in-frame clones only, minus some. The top ten hold roughly 0.85% of the sample, which has over 55,000 clones, 84% seen once. Sequences were derived from CD4+ or CD8+ T cells sorted from blood, sampled in a trial of the OX40 agonist ivuxolimab. The receptors stem from an adult with an advanced solid tumor such as melanoma, head and neck, liver or kidney cancer. CDR3s leave out the opening cysteine and the closing phenylalanine or tryptophan.

TRBJ2-7	TRBV2	ASNRQGSYEQY
TRBJ2-5	TRBV6-1	ASSVKTQETQY
TRBJ2-1	TRBV7-8	ASSLRRGSSYNEQF
TRBJ2-5	TRBV11-2	ASSLVQQETQY
TRBJ1-2	TRBV30	AWRADQTRGYT
TRBJ2-7	TRBV5-1	ASRLNSFTSYEQY
TRBJ1-2	TRBV27	ASSPGDRESYGYT
TRBJ2-1	TRBV4-1	ASSQEIGGAVGGPLNSDEQF
TRBJ1-6	TRBV5-6	ASSNKGISPLH
TRBJ1-2	TRBV19	ASSITGTGHYGYT
TRBJ1-1	TRBV5-1	ASSLQGADTEAF
TRBJ2-1	TRBV5-3	ALKAGGHNEQF
TRBJ1-2	TRBV6-1	ASSENYGYT
TRBJ2-3	TRBV27	ASSRQGARGDTQY
TRBJ2-3	TRBV7-3	ASSLRGLGTDTQY
TRBJ1-2	TRBV19	ASSRQGTGYGYT
TRBJ2-5	TRBV7-8	ASSPKETQY
TRBJ1-3	TRBV6-5	ASSYRLSSGNTIY
TRBJ1-5	TRBV30	AWSRRTVSNQPQH
TRBJ1-3	TRBV7-9	ASSSYTEAGNTIY
TRBJ2-3	TRBV4-1	ASSQEGGADTQY
TRBJ2-4	TRBV30	AGTGAKNIQY
TRBJ1-6	TRBV9	ASSVVPGNSPLH
TRBJ2-1	TRBV18	ASSPPLGSNEQF
TRBJ1-1	TRBV28	ASSSPLFRGTEAF
TRBJ2-3	TRBV11-2	ASSFDLDTDTQY
TRBJ1-4	TRBV7-3	ASSLSPNEKLF
TRBJ1-1	TRBV6-5	ASGDREENTEAF
TRBJ1-5	TRBV6-4	ASSADSNQPQH
TRBJ1-1	TRBV4-1	ASSHGGTNTEAF
TRBJ2-3	TRBV7-3	ASSPRLAGGKFSTDTQY
TRBJ1-2	TRBV9	ASSAQGTVDYGYT
-	TRBV5-5	ASSFSGGAYEQY
TRBJ1-3	TRBV28	ASSLGTGNTIY
TRBJ2-5	TRBV4-2	ASSQPGQPTGETQY
TRBJ1-6	TRBV11-2	ASSAGTGVSPLH
TRBJ1-4	TRBV30	AWSVQGRRPNEKLF
TRBJ2-5	TRBV2	ASGTARETQY
TRBJ2-1	TRBV5-1	ASSFINEQF
TRBJ1-1	TRBV29-1	SVERNTEAF
-	TRBV4-2	ASSQGPSGVGEQY
TRBJ2-3	TRBV11-3	ASSFLQTDTQY
TRBJ2-7	TRBV15	ATSRGLSYEQY
TRBJ1-5	TRBV27	ASARQGGNQPQH
TRBJ1-1	TRBV28	ASSNTEITEAF
TRBJ2-7	TRBV27	ASSLNLASGYEQY
TRBJ1-1	TRBV7-9	ASSLGDARGAF
TRBJ1-2	TRBV7-6	ASSLRPTAHYGYT
TRBJ1-4	TRBV30	AWSENRGQGYEKLF
TRBJ1-3	TRBV27	ASSQQGYAGNTIY
TRBJ1-2	TRBV7-8	ASSLVPPGTDLLYGYT
TRBJ2-7	TRBV21-1	ASSKGGPFRDRGTYEQY
TRBJ1-5	TRBV14	ASSRTDNQPQH
TRBJ2-2	TRBV25-1	ASSELGTGNTGELF
TRBJ1-3	TRBV9	ASSPRQGIGNTIY